This TCR beta chain was found in a study of OX40 agonist ivuxolimab in advanced cancers. The table came from immunoSEQ multiplex PCR; TCRdb's copy has only in-frame clones and leaves some out. Among about 41,000 clones listed, 75% to 90% were seen once. Between the trimmed V and J ends, which lost 0 bases and 4 bases, there was a span of 9 bases. Germline V gene data show CDR1 as SEHNR and CDR2 as FQNEAQ (reference sequence). The CDR3 consists of 14 residues. With respect to this clone: Its matching antigen is unknown.

Points from the study as a whole: By week 6 at 0.1 to 3.0 mg/kg, blood CD4+ and CD8+ T cells had expanded clonally.

The rearrangement joins TRBV7-9 to TRBJ2-5, with a weak D call TRBD2 (5 bases). The sample in question was CD4+ or CD8+ T cells sorted from blood, obtained in a trial of the OX40 agonist ivuxolimab. This receptor was obtained from an adult with an advanced solid tumor such as melanoma, head and neck, liver or kidney cancer. CDR3 nucleotide sequence: TGTGCCAGCAGCTTAGCAGAGGGCCGAGAGACCCAGTACTTC. Protein sequence: CASSLAEGRETQYF.